Listed below are T cell receptor beta chains from one sample, sequenced in a study of shared T cell receptors in the human thymus. TCRdb's copy holds only in-frame clones and misses some; the assay was immunoSEQ multiplex PCR. The table has fewer than 700,000 clones, approximately 88% seen once; the top ten hold approximately 0.011%. These data were likewise used in another study, on human thymus T cells.

The sample consisted of thymocytes. Receptor source: a boy in the first two years of life with a congenital heart defect. Each CDR3 is given with its conserved first and last residue. Fields, in order: V gene, J gene, D gene, clone size, CDR3 protein, CDR3 DNA. A D gene is named only where the DNA matches it firmly. Clone size appears in some rows only: once, few, many, or a class for an expanded clone.

TRBV6-5	TRBJ1-2	NA	NA	CASREEDYGYTF	TGTGCCAGCAGGGAGGAAGACTATGGCTACACCTTC
TRBV27	TRBJ2-4	TRBD2	NA	CASSLLTGGAGTSGIVIQYF	TGTGCCAGCAGTTTGCTTACAGGGGGCGCAGGGACTAGCGGGATTGTCATTCAGTACTTC
TRBV4-3	TRBJ2-3	NA	NA	CASSQASSGLPTDTQYF	TGCGCCAGCAGCCAGGCCTCAAGCGGTCTCCCCACAGATACGCAGTATTTT
TRBV29-1	TRBJ1-5	NA	few	CSVGIGRFNQPQHF	TGCAGCGTTGGAATAGGGAGGTTCAATCAGCCCCAGCATTTT
TRBV4-2	TRBJ2-5	NA	once	CASSHHLGGAQYF	TGTGCCAGCAGCCACCACTTGGGGGGAGCCCAGTACTTC
TRBV11-3	TRBJ2-7	NA	NA	CARIQGPSYEQYF	TGTGCCAGGATTCAGGGTCCCTCCTACGAGCAGTACTTC
TRBV4-3	TRBJ2-1	TRBD2	NA	CASSQDLASGRSLSYNEQFF	TGCGCCAGCAGCCAAGATTTGGCTAGCGGGAGATCCCTCTCCTACAATGAGCAGTTCTTC
TRBV6-1	TRBJ1-1	NA	NA	CASSERSKETEAFF	TGTGCCAGCAGTGAAAGGTCGAAGGAGACTGAAGCTTTCTTT
TRBV5-1	TRBJ2-7	NA	NA	CASSCTGSFLSYEQYF	TGCGCCAGCAGCTGTACAGGGAGTTTTCTCTCCTACGAGCAGTACTTC
TRBV5-6	TRBJ2-7	NA	NA	CASRRLQGRWDEQYF	TGTGCCAGCAGAAGGCTACAGGGGAGGTGGGACGAGCAGTACTTC
TRBV4-3	TRBJ1-3	NA	few	CASSHQGNTIYF	TGCGCCAGCAGCCACCAAGGAAACACCATATATTTT
TRBV6-5	TRBJ2-7	TRBD1	NA	CASGLATGGTYEQYF	TGTGCCAGCGGCCTCGCGACAGGGGGGACCTACGAGCAGTACTTC
TRBV7-2	TRBJ1-1	NA	NA	CASSLKQGNTEAFF	TGTGCCAGCAGCTTAAAACAGGGGAACACTGAAGCTTTCTTT
TRBV27	TRBJ2-1	NA	NA	CASSHRPTLHNEQFF	TGTGCCAGCTCGCACAGGCCGACCCTTCACAATGAGCAGTTCTTC
TRBV6-6	TRBJ1-3	TRBD1	NA	CASSYSWDRGRNTIYF	TGTGCCAGCAGTTACTCGTGGGACAGGGGCCGAAACACCATATATTTT
TRBV5-6	TRBJ2-3	TRBD2	NA	CASSCSGGTPTDTQYF	TGTGCCAGCAGCTGTAGCGGGGGAACCCCCACAGATACGCAGTATTTT
TRBV27	TRBJ2-4	TRBD1	NA	CASSYTGGKAKNIQYF	TGTGCCAGCAGTTACACAGGGGGAAAAGCCAAAAACATTCAGTACTTC
TRBV9	TRBJ1-4	NA	NA	CASSVGDSTNEKLFF	TGTGCCAGCAGCGTAGGGGACTCAACTAATGAAAAACTGTTTTTT